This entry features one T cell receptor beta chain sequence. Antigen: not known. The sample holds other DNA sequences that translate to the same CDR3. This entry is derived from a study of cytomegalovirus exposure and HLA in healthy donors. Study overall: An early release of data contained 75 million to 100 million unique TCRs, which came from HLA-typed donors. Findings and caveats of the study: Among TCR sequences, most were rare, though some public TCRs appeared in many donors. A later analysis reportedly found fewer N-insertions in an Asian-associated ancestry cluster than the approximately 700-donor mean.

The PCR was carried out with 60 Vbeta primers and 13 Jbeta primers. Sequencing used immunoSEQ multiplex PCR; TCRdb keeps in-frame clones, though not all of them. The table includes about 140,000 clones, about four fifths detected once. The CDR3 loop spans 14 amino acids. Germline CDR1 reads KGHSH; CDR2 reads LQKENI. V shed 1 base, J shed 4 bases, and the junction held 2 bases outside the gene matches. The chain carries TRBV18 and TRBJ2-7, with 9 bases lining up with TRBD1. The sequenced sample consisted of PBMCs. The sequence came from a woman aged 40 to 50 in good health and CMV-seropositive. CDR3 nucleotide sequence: TGTGCCAGCTCACCACTTGACAGGGGGTACGAGCAGTACTTC. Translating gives CASSPLDRGYEQYF. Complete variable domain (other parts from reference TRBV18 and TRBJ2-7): NAGVMQNPRHLVRRRGQEARLRCSPMKGHSHVYWYRQLPEEGLKFMVYLQKENIIDESGMPKERFSAEFPKEGPSILRIQQVVRGDSAAYFCASSPLDRGYEQYFGPGTRLTVT.